One T cell receptor (beta chain) is described in this entry. Its antigen is not known. The method was immunoSEQ multiplex PCR; TCRdb's version includes in-frame clones alone and lacks a portion of them. In the table there are 1,300 or so clones, over 70% of which are singletons. Trimming removed 5 bases from V and 2 bases from J, with 12 bases in between. The CDR3 is 15 amino acids. Germline values: CDR1 MDHEN, CDR2 SYDVKM. Repeated repertoire sampling spanned the course of chemoradiotherapy. The entry originates in a study of chemoradiotherapy in HPV16-positive cancers. Study background: A couple of HPV16-positive patients' cells yielded candidate HPV-specific clones and common motifs.

General study findings and limits: Candidate HPV-specific clones and E7-related TCR motifs grew in tumor during treatment. HPV-specific T cells were functionally defined from only two HPV16-positive patients.

The material sequenced was tumor tissue, taken from a patient who underwent chemoradiotherapy. J is TRBJ2-2 and V is TRBV28, with TRBD1 as a possible D gene (6 bases). The TCR comes from a human donor with HPV-associated anogenital cancer. The CDR3 region has the DNA TGTGCCAGCAGTCCAACACAGGGTAACACCGGGGAGCTGTTTTTT. It encodes CASSPTQGNTGELFF.